These T cell receptor beta chains were read from a single sample in a study of human T cells and chemical hapten exposure. TCRdb independently ran MiXCR on the 5' RACE reads; one entry per CDR3 protein. The repertoire holds tens of thousands of distinct CDR3 sequences, more than 7% seen once, with approximately 2.3% in the top ten. These receptors were taken from a male donor in good health. The CDR3 runs from the conserved cysteine through the conserved F or W. A D gene is named only where the DNA matches it firmly. Expanded clones are given a class, and other clones once, few, many or no size at all.

abundance: many
d_gene: -
j_gene: TRBJ1-5
v_gene: TRBV20-1
CDR3aa: CSAREAGNQPQHF
CDR3nt: TGCAGTGCTAGAGAGGCGGGGAATCAGCCCCAGCATTTT

abundance: -
d_gene: TRBD1
j_gene: TRBJ2-7
v_gene: TRBV18
CDR3aa: CASSPETGGLFYEQYF
CDR3nt: TGTGCCAGCTCGCCCGAGACAGGGGGCCTCTTCTACGAGCAGTACTTC

abundance: -
d_gene: TRBD2
j_gene: TRBJ2-7
v_gene: TRBV5-1
CDR3aa: CASSLTSGSPAYEQYF
CDR3nt: TGCGCCAGCAGCTTGACTAGCGGGAGTCCGGCCTACGAGCAGTACTTC

abundance: few
d_gene: -
j_gene: TRBJ1-5
v_gene: TRBV28
CDR3aa: CASSSGLNNQPQHF
CDR3nt: TGTGCCAGCAGTTCCGGGCTCAACAATCAGCCCCAGCATTTT

abundance: many
d_gene: -
j_gene: TRBJ1-1
v_gene: TRBV6-5
CDR3aa: CASSYSEETEAFF
CDR3nt: TGTGCCAGCAGTTACTCCGAGGAGACTGAAGCTTTCTTT

abundance: many
d_gene: TRBD1
j_gene: TRBJ2-7
v_gene: TRBV18
CDR3aa: CASSPPTGGYEQYF
CDR3nt: TGTGCCAGCTCACCACCAACAGGGGGCTACGAGCAGTACTTC

abundance: -
d_gene: -
j_gene: TRBJ2-4
v_gene: TRBV7-2
CDR3aa: CASSLVSGLAKNIQYF
CDR3nt: TGTGCCAGCAGCTTAGTTTCGGGATTAGCCAAAAACATTCAGTACTTC

abundance: few
d_gene: TRBD1
j_gene: TRBJ2-3
v_gene: TRBV27
CDR3aa: CASSPFHRGSTDTQYF
CDR3nt: TGTGCCAGCAGTCCCTTCCACAGGGGTAGCACAGATACGCAGTATTTT

abundance: few
d_gene: -
j_gene: TRBJ2-3
v_gene: TRBV6-2/TRBV6-3
CDR3aa: CASSYWEIEPITDTQYF
CDR3nt: TGTGCCAGCAGTTACTGGGAGATAGAACCGATCACAGATACGCAGTATTTT

abundance: many
d_gene: -
j_gene: TRBJ1-1
v_gene: TRBV20-1
CDR3aa: CSAREQMNTEAFF
CDR3nt: TGCAGTGCTAGGGAGCAGATGAACACTGAAGCTTTCTTT

abundance: -
d_gene: -
j_gene: TRBJ1-1
v_gene: TRBV25-1
CDR3aa: CATIRNTEAFF
CDR3nt: TGTGCCACAATAAGGAACACTGAAGCTTTCTTT

abundance: few
d_gene: TRBD1
j_gene: TRBJ1-1
v_gene: TRBV20-1
CDR3aa: CSARSTGRLNTEAFF
CDR3nt: TGCAGTGCTAGATCGACAGGGAGGCTGAACACTGAAGCTTTCTTT

abundance: -
d_gene: TRBD1
j_gene: TRBJ1-3
v_gene: TRBV5-1
CDR3aa: CASSWTGDSGNTIYF
CDR3nt: TGCGCCAGCAGCTGGACAGGAGATTCTGGAAACACCATATATTTT

abundance: few
d_gene: -
j_gene: TRBJ2-1
v_gene: TRBV5-1
CDR3aa: CASSLLIPRSSYNEQFF
CDR3nt: TGCGCCAGCAGCTTGTTGATCCCTCGAAGCTCCTACAATGAGCAGTTCTTC

abundance: -
d_gene: -
j_gene: TRBJ2-1
v_gene: TRBV7-2
CDR3aa: CASSLAGSYEQFF
CDR3nt: TGTGCCAGCAGCTTAGCGGGGAGTTATGAGCAGTTCTTC

abundance: -
d_gene: -
j_gene: TRBJ1-1
v_gene: TRBV13
CDR3aa: CASSLGGRNTEAFF
CDR3nt: TGTGCCAGCAGCTTAGGAGGTCGGAACACTGAAGCTTTCTTT

abundance: few
d_gene: TRBD2
j_gene: TRBJ2-3
v_gene: TRBV7-8
CDR3aa: CASSSGLSTDTQYF
CDR3nt: TGTGCCAGCAGCTCGGGACTATCCACAGATACGCAGTATTTT

abundance: many
d_gene: -
j_gene: TRBJ1-2
v_gene: TRBV18
CDR3aa: CASSPVKAENYGYTF
CDR3nt: TGTGCCAGCTCTCCGGTAAAGGCGGAAAACTATGGCTACACCTTC

abundance: -
d_gene: -
j_gene: TRBJ1-2
v_gene: TRBV21-1
CDR3aa: CASSKRDKYYGYTF
CDR3nt: TGTGCCAGCAGCAAACGAGACAAGTACTATGGCTACACCTTC

abundance: many
d_gene: -
j_gene: TRBJ2-7
v_gene: TRBV28
CDR3aa: CASSVTGRTYEQYF
CDR3nt: TGTGCCAGCAGTGTAACAGGGAGAACCTACGAGCAGTACTTC

abundance: few
d_gene: -
j_gene: TRBJ1-5
v_gene: TRBV29-1
CDR3aa: CSASGNSNQPQHF
CDR3nt: TGCAGCGCTTCAGGGAATAGCAATCAGCCCCAGCATTTT

abundance: once
d_gene: -
j_gene: TRBJ1-1
v_gene: TRBV20-1
CDR3aa: CSARDGGAGTEAFF
CDR3nt: TGCAGTGCTAGAGACGGGGGGGCAGGGACTGAAGCTTTCTTT

abundance: many
d_gene: -
j_gene: TRBJ2-5
v_gene: TRBV9
CDR3aa: CASSRFLSGPQETQYF
CDR3nt: TGTGCCAGCAGCCGATTCCTTAGCGGTCCTCAAGAGACCCAGTACTTC

abundance: few
d_gene: -
j_gene: TRBJ1-1
v_gene: TRBV4-3
CDR3aa: CASSQDWRQPNTEAFF
CDR3nt: TGCGCCAGCAGCCAAGATTGGCGGCAGCCAAACACTGAAGCTTTCTTT